This T cell receptor (beta chain) comes out of a study of cytomegalovirus exposure and HLA in healthy donors. The CDR3 runs to 15 residues. Germline V gene lookup returns CDR1 SGDLS and CDR2 YYNGEE. V trimming: 5 bases; J trimming: 6 bases; junction bases outside the gene matches: 11. With regard to this clone: The target antigen is unknown.

Clones were read by immunoSEQ multiplex PCR, and TCRdb kept only the in-frame ones, dropping some. Altogether some 66,000 clones are present, nearly 98% being singletons, with the ten largest covering around 1.6%. Whole-study results and caveats: Rare TCR sequences dominated, though some public TCRs recurred in many donors. First-cohort TCR clusters tended to co-occur in the 130 or so validation repertoires, a later analysis found.

The J gene is TRBJ1-5, the V gene TRBV9, with TRBD1 matching over 7 bases. The source of this sequence is a woman aged 18-29 years in good health and CMV-seropositive. The material sequenced was PBMCs. In DNA form, the CDR3 reads TGTGCCAGCAGTACAGGGGCCGAAGCCGGTCAGCCCCAGCATTTT. Translating it yields CASSTGAEAGQPQHF. The whole variable domain, remainder taken from reference TRBV9 and TRBJ1-5, is DSGVTQTPKHLITATGQRVTLRCSPRSGDLSVYWYQQSLDQGLQFLIQYYNGEERAKGNILERFSAQQFPDLHSELNLSSLELGDSALYFCASSTGAEAGQPQHFGDGTRLSIL.